Described below is a single TCR beta chain sequence and its context. What it binds is unknown. The data were taken from a study of STAT3 mutations in large granular lymphocyte leukemia. Sequencing was performed with immunoSEQ multiplex PCR; in TCRdb, only in-frame clones are kept and a portion is missing. Altogether just over 15,000 clones are present, around 90% being singletons, with the ten largest covering around 8.6%. Germline CDR1 SQVTM, CDR2 ANQGSEA. The CDR3 extends over 14 amino acids. Trimming took off 5 bases at V and 0 bases at J, with 11 bases between the two ends. Study-wide points: Every T-LGLL patient had at least one immunodominant TCRbeta clonotype.

The chain recombines TRBV29-1 with TRBJ1-3, with a possible D match to TRBD1 (5 bases). The material sequenced was peripheral blood mononuclear cells. The sequence was collected from a woman between 50 and 59 years old with T-cell large granular lymphocyte leukemia. Some clones in this sample may be carry-over from other donors' samples. The CDR3 loop reads CSVCLDSSGNTIYF. The CDR3 DNA sequence: TGCAGCGTTTGCCTTGACAGCTCTGGAAACACCATATATTTT.